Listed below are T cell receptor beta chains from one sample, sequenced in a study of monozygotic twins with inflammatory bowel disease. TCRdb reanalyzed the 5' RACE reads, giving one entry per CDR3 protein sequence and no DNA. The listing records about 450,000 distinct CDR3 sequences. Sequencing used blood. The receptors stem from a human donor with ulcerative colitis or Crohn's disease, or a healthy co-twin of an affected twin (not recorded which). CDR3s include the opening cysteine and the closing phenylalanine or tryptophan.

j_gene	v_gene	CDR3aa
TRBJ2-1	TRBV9	CASSVLGQSLGNEQFF
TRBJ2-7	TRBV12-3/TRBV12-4	CASRPGAEGGPPYEQYF
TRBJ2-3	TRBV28	CASSVPGEGTDTQYF
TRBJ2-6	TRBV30	CGKGVSGANVLTF
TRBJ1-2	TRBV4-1	CASSQDNDNNYGYTF
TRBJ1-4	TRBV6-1	CASRHRTVVGEKLFF
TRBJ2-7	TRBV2	CASLDRNRNEQYF
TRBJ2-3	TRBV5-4	CASSLSSGSSTDTQYF
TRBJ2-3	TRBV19	CASSIRGDTQYF
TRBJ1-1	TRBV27	CASTSWTEAFF
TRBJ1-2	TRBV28	CASSWGTGSTYGYTF
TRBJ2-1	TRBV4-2	CASSQGTSGRDEQFF
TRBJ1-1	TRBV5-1	CASSLYDRNTEAFF
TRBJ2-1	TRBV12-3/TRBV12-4	CASSLFLAGEDEQFF
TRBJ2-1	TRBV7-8	CASSGGLPPVEQFF
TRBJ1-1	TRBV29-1	CSVVRDVEAFF
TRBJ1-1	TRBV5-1	CASRPGTGRPMNTEAFF
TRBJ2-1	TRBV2	CASSEKGPHYNEQFF
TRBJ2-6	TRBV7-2	CASRPQTGANVLTF
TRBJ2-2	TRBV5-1	CASSFPEGANTGELFF
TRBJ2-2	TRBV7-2	CASSLETGVITGELFF
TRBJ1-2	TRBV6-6	CASSYPQGEGYTF
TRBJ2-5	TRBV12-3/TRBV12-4	CASCLGLAAIRETQYF
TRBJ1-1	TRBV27	CATFRDTEAFF
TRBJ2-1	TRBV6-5	CASSYRGGSSYNEQFF
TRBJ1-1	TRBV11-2	CASSFSQGDRATEAFF
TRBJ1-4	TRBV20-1	CSARSLGEEKLFF
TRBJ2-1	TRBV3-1	CASSQAPNEQFF
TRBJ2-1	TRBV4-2	CASSQESYEQFF
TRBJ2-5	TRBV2	CASRRGQGTQYF